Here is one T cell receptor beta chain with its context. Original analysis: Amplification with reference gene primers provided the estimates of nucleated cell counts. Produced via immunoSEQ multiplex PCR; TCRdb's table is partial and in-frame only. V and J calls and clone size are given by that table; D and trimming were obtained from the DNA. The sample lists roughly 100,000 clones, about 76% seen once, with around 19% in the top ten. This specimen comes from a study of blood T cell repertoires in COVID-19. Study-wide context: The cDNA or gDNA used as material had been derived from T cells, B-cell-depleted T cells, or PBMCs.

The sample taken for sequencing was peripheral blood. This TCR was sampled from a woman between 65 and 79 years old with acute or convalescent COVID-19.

The CDR3 coding sequence is TGTGCCAGCAGTTTATCAGGGGCGAACTATGGCTACACCTTC. Translated, it gives CASSLSGANYGYTF. V and J are TRBV27 and TRBJ1-2; D is perhaps TRBD1 (5 bases). The V end was cut by 0 bases, the J end by 2 bases, with 7 bases between. The CDR3 loop spans 14 amino acids. Germline CDR1 and CDR2: MNHEY and SMNVEV (reference sequence).